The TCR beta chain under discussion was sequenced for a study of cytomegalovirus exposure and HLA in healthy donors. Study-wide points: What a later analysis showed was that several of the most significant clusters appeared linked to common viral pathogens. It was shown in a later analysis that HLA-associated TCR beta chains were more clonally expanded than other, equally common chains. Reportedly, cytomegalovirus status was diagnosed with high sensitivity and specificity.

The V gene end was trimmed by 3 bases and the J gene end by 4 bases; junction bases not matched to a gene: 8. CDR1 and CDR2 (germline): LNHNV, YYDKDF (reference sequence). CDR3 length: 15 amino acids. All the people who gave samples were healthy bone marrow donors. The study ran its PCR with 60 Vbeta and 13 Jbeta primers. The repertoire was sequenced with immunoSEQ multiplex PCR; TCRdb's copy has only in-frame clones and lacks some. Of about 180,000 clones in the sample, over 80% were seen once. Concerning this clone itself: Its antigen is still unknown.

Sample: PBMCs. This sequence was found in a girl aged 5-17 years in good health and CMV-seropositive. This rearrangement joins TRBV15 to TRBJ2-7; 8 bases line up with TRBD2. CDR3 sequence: CATSSVAGRSYEQYF. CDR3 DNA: TGTGCCACCAGCAGCGTAGCGGGACGCAGTTACGAGCAGTACTTC.